Listed here are 27 T cell receptor beta chains from one sample, sequenced in a study of a mutant IDH1 vaccine in newly diagnosed glioma. These receptors' antigens are unknown. Clones were sequenced by immunoSEQ multiplex PCR, and TCRdb holds only the in-frame ones, with some missing. The data hold more than 30,000 clones, with approximately 83% observed a single time. Time point meaning: week 47, end of study. The study gave 300 ug of mutant IDH1 20-mer peptide per vaccine dose, with topical imiquimod. This sample comprised PBMCs, obtained from a glioma patient whose treatment included an IDH1 peptide vaccine. Receptor source: a man younger than 45 with glioma.

J is TRBJ1-1 and V is TRBV27, with 7 bases identical to TRBD1. Germline CDR1 is MNHEY and CDR2 is SMNVEV (reference sequence). This CDR3 region has 15 residues. Trimming cost V 6 bases and J 0 bases; bases outside gene matches: 7. Here the CDR3 reads CASRSLTGMNTEAFF. The CDR3 DNA follows: TGTGCCAGCAGATCGCTGACAGGGATGAACACTGAAGCTTTCTTT.

CDR3 loop: CASSPWTSGGDEQFF. CDR3 sequence (DNA): TGCGCCAGCAGCCCATGGACTAGCGGGGGGGATGAGCAGTTCTTC. The rearrangement uses TRBV5-1 and TRBJ2-1; 15 nucleotides agree with TRBD2. This CDR3 spans 15 amino acids. CDR1 is SGHRS and CDR2 is YFSETQ in the germline V gene. The V gene end was trimmed by 4 bases and the J gene end by 8 bases; junction bases not matched to a gene: 4.

This clone has only one observation. The chain joins TRBV29-1 to TRBJ1-4; D not resolved. V lost 0 bases and J lost 8, with 13 bases in between. The CDR3 is 14 residues long. Germline V gene lookup returns CDR1 SQVTM and CDR2 ANQGSEA. The CDR3 DNA is TGCAGCGTTGAAGATCCGGGTTATCGGGAAAAACTGTTTTTT. It yields the protein CSVEDPGYREKLFF.

V is TRBV30 and J is TRBJ2-3; no clear D. The germline V gene has CDR1 GTSNPN and CDR2 SVGIG (reference sequence). The V and J ends lost 0 bases and 3 bases respectively, with 13 bases between them. The CDR3 is made up of 15 amino acids. The CDR3 DNA is TGTGCCTGGAGTGTCCAGAGGAGTAAAACAGATACGCAGTATTTT. As protein: CAWSVQRSKTDTQYF.

The chain links TRBV19 to TRBJ1-5; D is perhaps TRBD1 (6 bases). With 7 bases removed from V and 2 bases from J, the gap between germline ends came to 24 bases. There are 18 residues in the CDR3. Germline-derived CDR1 and CDR2 are LNHDA and SQIVND (reference sequence). CDR3 protein: CASTIYPGGAFGNQPQHF. The CDR3 DNA reads TGTGCCAGTACCATATACCCGGGGGGGGCGTTTGGCAATCAGCCCCAGCATTTT.

This chain uses TRBV2 with TRBJ1-5; TRBD1 matches at 10 bases. Germline loops: CDR1 SNHLY, CDR2 FYNNEI. V was clipped by 5 bases and J by 5 bases; unmatched bases: 3. This CDR3 spans 14 amino acids. CDR3 in amino acids: CASSLTGGYQPQHF. As DNA, the CDR3 is TGTGCCAGCAGTTTGACAGGGGGCTATCAGCCCCAGCATTTT.

A word on this clone: Other DNA sequences in this sample translate to the same CDR3. The CDR3 spells CASSSYYEQYF. The CDR3 region has the DNA TGTGCCAGCAGCTCGTACTACGAGCAGTACTTC. This rearrangement joins TRBV7-2 to TRBJ2-7; D remains ambiguous. CDR1 and CDR2 (germline): SGHTA, FQGNSA. The V end lost 4 bases, the J end lost 3 bases, and 4 bases lay between the germline ends. CDR3 length equals 11 residues.

CDR3 nucleotide sequence: TGTGCCTGGAGTGGTATAACTAGCGGGAGGGCCACTGGGGCCAACGTCCTGACTTTC. Residues: CAWSGITSGRATGANVLTF. The chain couples TRBV30 to TRBJ2-6; 13 nucleotides line up with TRBD2. CDR3 length: 19 amino acids. The germline gives CDR1 GTSNPN, CDR2 SVGIG (reference sequence). J was trimmed by 2 bases and V by 1 base; bases with no gene match: 8.

This rearrangement joins TRBV6-1 to TRBJ2-3; no reliable D call. CDR1 is MNHNS and CDR2 is SASEGT in the germline V gene. The length of the CDR3 is 15 residues. V shed 1 base and J shed 0 bases, with 8 bases lying between them. The CDR3 DNA is TGTGCCAGCAGTGAAGGTAGCAGGAGCACAGATACGCAGTATTTT. It specifies CASSEGSRSTDTQYF.

V and J are TRBV14 and TRBJ2-7; perhaps TRBD1 as D (6 bases). The ends were cut back, 4 bases at V and 0 bases at J, with 16 bases in the middle. CDR1 and CDR2 (germline): SGHDN, FVKESK. The CDR3 is 16 residues long. DNA for the CDR3: TGTGCCAGCAGCCCTAAGAGGACAGAGAGCTCCTACGAGCAGTACTTC. This sequence encodes CASSPKRTESSYEQYF.

The chain recombines TRBV10-3 with TRBJ2-1; 9 bases are a match to TRBD2. V lost 3 bases, J lost 6 bases, and 9 bases stayed unmatched. The CDR3 is 16 residues long. Germline V CDR1 and CDR2: ENHRY, SYGVKD. In nucleotides, the CDR3 is TGTGCCATCAGTGATGGGATGGCGGGAGGGCTCAATGAGCAGTTCTTC. Its protein product is CAISDGMAGGLNEQFF.

The chain joins TRBV6-5 to TRBJ1-5, with D unclear. Germline V gene sequence: CDR1 MNHEY, CDR2 SVGAGI. The V gene lost 5 bases and the J gene lost 3 bases, with 11 bases spanning the gap. The CDR3 is made up of 14 amino acids. In DNA form, the CDR3 reads TGTGCCAGCAGTCCAAGGGCCTACAATCAGCCCCAGCATTTT. Amino acid sequence: CASSPRAYNQPQHF.

Only a few counts were recorded for this clone. The rearrangement uses TRBV9 and TRBJ1-1; D is unresolved. V lost 4 bases and J 1 base, leaving 8 bases between the germline ends. CDR1 SGDLS and CDR2 YYNGEE come from the germline V gene. This CDR3 region has 13 residues. The CDR3 nucleotides are TGTGCCAGCAGCCTACGACAGAACACTGAAGCTTTCTTT. Translation: CASSLRQNTEAFF.

V and J are TRBV7-9 and TRBJ1-1; D possibly corresponds to TRBD1 (5 bases). The germline V and J ends were trimmed by 5 bases and 1 base, with 11 bases remaining between them. The CDR3 runs to 14 residues. Germline CDR1 reads SEHNR; CDR2 reads FQNEAQ (reference sequence). The CDR3 region has the DNA TGTGCCAGCAGCCGGGACTCCTCGAACACTGAAGCTTTCTTT. Translating gives CASSRDSSNTEAFF.

The chain has TRBV30 and TRBJ2-3; no firm D call. The germline V and J ends were trimmed by 0 bases and 1 base, with 11 bases remaining between them. Germline V gene data show CDR1 as GTSNPN and CDR2 as SVGIG (reference sequence). The CDR3 runs 15 residues. CDR3 protein: CAWSVKTPRTDTQYF. The CDR3 bases are TGTGCCTGGAGTGTAAAGACGCCTCGCACAGATACGCAGTATTTT. Looking up the rest from reference TRBV30 and TRBJ2-3 gives the full variable domain: SQTIHQWPATLVQPVGSPLSLECTVEGTSNPNLYWYRQAAGRGLQLLFYSVGIGQISSEVPQNLSASRPQDRQFILSSKKLLLSDSGFYLCAWSVKTPRTDTQYFGPGTRLTVL.

The CDR3: CASSYGDPFLYEQYF. DNA of the CDR3: TGTGCCAGCAGTTATGGAGACCCCTTCCTCTACGAGCAGTACTTC. The rearrangement joins TRBV6-5 to TRBJ2-7; D gene ambiguous. The CDR3 length is 15 residues. Germline V gene data show CDR1 as MNHEY and CDR2 as SVGAGI. V was cut by 3 bases and J by 3 bases, with 15 bases left in between.

The J gene is TRBJ2-5, the V gene TRBV10-1, with a possible D match to TRBD1 (6 bases). CDR3 size: 14 residues. CDR1 WNHNN and CDR2 SYGVQD come from the germline V gene (reference sequence). The germline V and J ends were trimmed by 0 bases and 5 bases, with 10 bases remaining between them. The CDR3: CASSESTGRETQYF. CDR3 in DNA: TGCGCCAGCAGTGAGTCGACAGGTCGGGAGACCCAGTACTTC.

The chain has TRBV18 and TRBJ2-2, with a tentative D call TRBD1 (7 bases). CDR1 is KGHSH and CDR2 is LQKENI in the germline V gene. Deletions cut 8 bases from V and 8 bases from J, with 21 bases between. The CDR3 sequence is 15 residues long. The CDR3 spells CASLAGGNPEGELFF. CDR3 DNA: TGTGCCAGCCTCGCAGGGGGGAACCCGGAAGGGGAGCTGTTTTTT.

The J gene is TRBJ2-6, the V gene TRBV27; D unclear. Trimming took 3 bases from V and 1 from J, leaving 22 bases between them. Germline V gene sequence: CDR1 MNHEY, CDR2 SMNVEV (reference sequence). CDR3 size: 20 residues. This CDR3 is CASSFIQDPLDPSGANVLTF. Here the CDR3 DNA reads TGTGCCAGCAGTTTTATCCAAGATCCCTTGGACCCATCTGGGGCCAACGTCCTGACTTTC.

In its sample, this clone was seen once. This chain uses TRBV5-1 with TRBJ1-2; 7 bases are a match to TRBD1. Losses at the gene ends were 1 base for V and 0 bases for J; bases not matched to a gene: 9. Germline V lookup: CDR1 SGHRS, CDR2 YFSETQ. The CDR3 is 17 amino acids. For the CDR3, the DNA is TGCGCCAGCAGCTTGCTAACCCGGGACAGTACTAACTATGGCTACACCTTC. This translates into CASSLLTRDSTNYGYTF.

The rearrangement links TRBV9 to TRBJ2-3; D is undetermined. Trimming shortened V by 4 bases and J by 4 bases, and 13 bases separated the two germline ends. This CDR3 has 14 residues. Germline V lookup: CDR1 SGDLS, CDR2 YYNGEE. CDR3 residues: CASSSHPESDTQYF. CDR3 sequence (DNA): TGTGCCAGCAGCTCACACCCAGAGTCAGATACGCAGTATTTT.

This clone turned up a few times. The gene calls are TRBV10-3 and TRBJ2-7, with 8 bases identical to TRBD2. Germline lookup yields CDR1 ENHRY and CDR2 SYGVKD. V gave up 3 bases and J gave up 5 bases; unmatched junction bases: 12. The CDR3 length is 16 residues. Written as DNA, the CDR3 is TGTGCCATCAGTGAATCCACCGGGGGGGGGCTGAACGAGCAGTACTTC. Its protein product is CAISESTGGGLNEQYF.

The CDR3, as DNA: TGTGCCAGCAGGCCCGGGACAGGGAGCTCCTACGAGCAGTACTTC. It is translated as CASRPGTGSSYEQYF. The chain couples TRBV6-5 to TRBJ2-7, with 9 positions matching TRBD1. Unmatched junction bases numbered 6, after V lost 6 bases and J lost 0 bases. The CDR3 length is 15 residues. Germline assignment: CDR1 MNHEY and CDR2 SVGAGI.

The chain carries TRBV7-8 and TRBJ2-5, with 10 positions matching TRBD2. Trimming at V came to 3 bases and at J to 2 bases, leaving 6 bases not matched to a gene. From germline, CDR1 is SGHVS and CDR2 FQNEAQ. The CDR3 spans 16 residues. In DNA, the CDR3 is TGTGCCAGCAGCTTCGACAGGACTAGCGGACAAGAGACCCAGTACTTC. This translates into CASSFDRTSGQETQYF.

The chain carries TRBV19 and TRBJ1-1; no definite D call. In germline, CDR1 is LNHDA, CDR2 SQIVND (reference sequence). Trimming took 8 bases from V and 2 from J, leaving 6 bases between them. This CDR3 comprises 11 residues. The CDR3: CASEENTEAFF. CDR3 coding DNA: TGTGCCAGTGAAGAAAACACTGAAGCTTTCTTT. The full variable domain, with the rest looked up from reference TRBV19 and TRBJ1-1, is DGGITQSPKYLFRKEGQNVTLSCEQNLNHDAMYWYRQDPGQGLRLIYYSQIVNDFQKGDIAEGYSVSREKKESFPLTVTSAQKNPTAFYLCASEENTEAFFGQGTRLTVV.

This clone was seen once. CDR3 in DNA: TGTGCCAGCAGTGAGGGACAGGGGGTGGGCACAGATACGCAGTATTTT. Its translation is CASSEGQGVGTDTQYF. The V and J genes are TRBV25-1 and TRBJ2-3, with 11 bases lining up with TRBD1. The CDR3 has 16 residues. Germline V gene sequence: CDR1 MGHDK, CDR2 SYGVNS. V dropped 3 bases and J dropped 1; count of bases not matched to a gene: 3.

This chain's CDR3 is CASSSLRENYGYTF. The CDR3 DNA is TGTGCCAGCAGCTCTCTACGGGAAAACTATGGCTACACCTTC. This chain connects TRBV5-6 to TRBJ1-2; D gene unclear. Germline V lookup: CDR1 SGHDT, CDR2 YYEEEE. This CDR3 is built from 14 residues. V dropped 3 bases and J dropped 2 bases, with 11 bases sitting between them.